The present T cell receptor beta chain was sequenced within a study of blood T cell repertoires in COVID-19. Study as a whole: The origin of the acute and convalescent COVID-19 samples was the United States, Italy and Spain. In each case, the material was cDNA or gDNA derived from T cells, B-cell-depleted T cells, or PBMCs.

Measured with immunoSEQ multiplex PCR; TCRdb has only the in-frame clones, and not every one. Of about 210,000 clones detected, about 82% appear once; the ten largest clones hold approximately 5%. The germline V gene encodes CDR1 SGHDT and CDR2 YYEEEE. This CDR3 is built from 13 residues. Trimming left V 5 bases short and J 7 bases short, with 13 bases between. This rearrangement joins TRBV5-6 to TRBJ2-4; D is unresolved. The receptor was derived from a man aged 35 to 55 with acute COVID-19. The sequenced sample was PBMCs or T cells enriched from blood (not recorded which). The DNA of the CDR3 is TGTGCCAGCAGGTCCACTGCCGGGAACATTCAGTACTTC. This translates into CASRSTAGNIQYF.